The rows below give T cell receptor beta chains drawn from one sample of a study of blood T cells in healthy people across ages. TCRdb ran MiXCR on the 5' RACE reads and lists one entry per CDR3 protein. Of some 550,000 distinct CDR3 sequences listed, around half are singletons. What was sequenced was blood. These receptors were obtained from an elderly man in good health. CDR3s include the opening cysteine and the closing phenylalanine or tryptophan. D genes are given only for firm matches. Rows may omit the clone size; those that give it use once, few, many or a size class.

CDR3 protein: CASSLARTSGTDTQYF
CDR3 DNA: TGTGCCAGCAGCTTGGCCCGGACTAGCGGGACAGATACGCAGTATTTT
D gene: TRBD2
J gene: TRBJ2-3
V gene: TRBV5-8
clone size: .

CDR3 protein: CASSPRQDAVNYGYTF
CDR3 DNA: TGTGCCAGCAGCCCAAGACAGGATGCGGTCAACTATGGCTACACCTTC
D gene: .
J gene: TRBJ1-2
V gene: TRBV7-9
clone size: .

CDR3 protein: CASSYSRGMGTEAFF
CDR3 DNA: TGTGCCAGCAGCTACAGTCGGGGGATGGGGACTGAAGCTTTCTTT
D gene: .
J gene: TRBJ1-1
V gene: TRBV7-2
clone size: .

CDR3 protein: CASSPMTSAEGETQYF
CDR3 DNA: TGCGCCAGCAGCCCAATGACATCAGCCGAGGGAGAGACCCAGTACTTC
D gene: .
J gene: TRBJ2-5
V gene: TRBV5-1
clone size: many

CDR3 protein: CASSLVGKNSPLHF
CDR3 DNA: TGTGCCAGCAGCTTAGTCGGCAAGAATTCACCCCTCCACTTT
D gene: .
J gene: TRBJ1-6
V gene: TRBV7-2
clone size: .

CDR3 protein: CSAKDPRQGRYNEQFF
CDR3 DNA: TGCAGTGCAAAAGACCCCAGGCAGGGCCGATACAATGAGCAGTTCTTC
D gene: .
J gene: TRBJ2-1
V gene: TRBV20-1
clone size: .

CDR3 protein: CASSLDPPSGAYTEQFF
CDR3 DNA: TGTGCCAGCAGCTTAGATCCCCCTAGCGGGGCATACACTGAGCAGTTCTTC
D gene: TRBD2
J gene: TRBJ2-1
V gene: TRBV11-3
clone size: .

CDR3 protein: CASWITGSATEAFF
CDR3 DNA: TGTGCCAGCTGGATTACAGGGTCGGCAACTGAAGCTTTCTTT
D gene: .
J gene: TRBJ1-1
V gene: TRBV6-2/TRBV6-3
clone size: .

CDR3 protein: CATSDPSGGAADTQYF
CDR3 DNA: TGTGCCACCAGTGATCCCAGCGGGGGGGCCGCGGATACGCAGTATTTT
D gene: TRBD2
J gene: TRBJ2-3
V gene: TRBV24-1
clone size: .

CDR3 protein: CASSGVGLGYNEQFF
CDR3 DNA: TGTGCCAGCAGCGGAGTTGGGCTAGGCTACAATGAGCAGTTCTTC
D gene: .
J gene: TRBJ2-1
V gene: TRBV9
clone size: .

CDR3 protein: CASSGNRGSYTEAFF
CDR3 DNA: TGTGCCAGCAGCGGAAACAGGGGGTCGTACACTGAAGCTTTCTTT
D gene: TRBD1
J gene: TRBJ1-1
V gene: TRBV7-2
clone size: many

CDR3 protein: CASSQELSGRSNEKLFF
CDR3 DNA: TGCGCCAGCAGCCAAGAATTGAGTGGCAGGTCTAATGAAAAACTGTTTTTT
D gene: .
J gene: TRBJ1-4
V gene: TRBV4-3
clone size: .

CDR3 protein: CSVPGQGMGGYTF
CDR3 DNA: TGCAGCGTGCCCGGACAGGGCATGGGGGGCTACACCTTC
D gene: TRBD1
J gene: TRBJ1-2
V gene: TRBV29-1
clone size: few

CDR3 protein: CASSLSGRAGADTQYF
CDR3 DNA: TGTGCCAGCAGCTTGTCGGGACGAGCGGGTGCAGATACGCAGTATTTT
D gene: .
J gene: TRBJ2-3
V gene: TRBV7-9
clone size: .

CDR3 protein: CASSAAGTSLYEQYF
CDR3 DNA: TGTGCCAGCAGTGCCGCCGGGACTAGTCTGTACGAGCAGTACTTC
D gene: TRBD2
J gene: TRBJ2-7
V gene: TRBV28
clone size: few

CDR3 protein: CASRGTLNTEAFF
CDR3 DNA: TGTGCCAGCAGAGGGACTCTAAACACTGAAGCTTTCTTT
D gene: .
J gene: TRBJ1-1
V gene: TRBV6-6
clone size: few

CDR3 protein: CAWSVSSTNEKLFF
CDR3 DNA: TGTGCCTGGAGTGTAAGCTCAACTAATGAAAAACTGTTTTTT
D gene: .
J gene: TRBJ1-4
V gene: TRBV30
clone size: .

CDR3 protein: CASVGDRVLNEQFF
CDR3 DNA: TGTGCCAGCGTTGGGGACAGGGTTTTGAATGAGCAGTTCTTC
D gene: TRBD1
J gene: TRBJ2-1
V gene: TRBV7-2
clone size: few

CDR3 protein: CASSGFGEQYF
CDR3 DNA: TGTGCCAGCAGTGGTTTTGGCGAGCAGTACTTC
D gene: .
J gene: TRBJ2-7
V gene: TRBV2
clone size: once

CDR3 protein: CASSVATGTGQETQYF
CDR3 DNA: TGTGCCAGCAGCGTAGCCACAGGGACAGGACAAGAGACCCAGTACTTC
D gene: TRBD1
J gene: TRBJ2-5
V gene: TRBV9
clone size: .

CDR3 protein: CASSGRNNPGLNNEQFF
CDR3 DNA: TGTGCCAGCAGTGGCCGCAATAATCCGGGTTTGAACAATGAGCAGTTCTTC
D gene: .
J gene: TRBJ2-1
V gene: TRBV6-1
clone size: few

CDR3 protein: CASSVRGQGNEQFF
CDR3 DNA: TGTGCCAGCAGCGTAAGGGGACAGGGAAATGAGCAGTTCTTC
D gene: TRBD1
J gene: TRBJ2-1
V gene: TRBV9
clone size: .

CDR3 protein: CASSLGQGRTEAFF
CDR3 DNA: TGTGCCAGCAGTCTCGGACAGGGTAGGACTGAAGCTTTCTTT
D gene: TRBD1
J gene: TRBJ1-1
V gene: TRBV11-1
clone size: few

CDR3 protein: CASSFSRGTYNEQFF
CDR3 DNA: TGTGCCAGCAGCTTCTCCCGCGGGACCTACAATGAGCAGTTCTTC
D gene: .
J gene: TRBJ2-1
V gene: TRBV7-2
clone size: .

CDR3 protein: CAWRDRGGTEAFF
CDR3 DNA: TGTGCCTGGAGAGACAGAGGGGGCACTGAAGCTTTCTTT
D gene: .
J gene: TRBJ1-1
V gene: TRBV30
clone size: .

CDR3 protein: CASSLTSGRYYEQFF
CDR3 DNA: TGCGCCAGCAGCTTGACCAGCGGGAGGTACTATGAGCAGTTCTTC
D gene: TRBD2
J gene: TRBJ2-1
V gene: TRBV5-1
clone size: few

CDR3 protein: CASEGTSGGQETQYF
CDR3 DNA: TGCGCCAGCGAAGGGACTAGCGGGGGCCAAGAGACCCAGTACTTC
D gene: TRBD2
J gene: TRBJ2-5
V gene: TRBV5-1
clone size: few

CDR3 protein: CASSPSVAYNEQFF
CDR3 DNA: TGTGCCAGCAGCCCTAGCGTTGCCTACAATGAGCAGTTCTTC
D gene: .
J gene: TRBJ2-1
V gene: TRBV9
clone size: .

CDR3 protein: CSAPTTGSNTGELFF
CDR3 DNA: TGCAGTGCGCCGACCACAGGGAGCAACACCGGGGAGCTGTTTTTT
D gene: .
J gene: TRBJ2-2
V gene: TRBV20-1
clone size: once

CDR3 protein: CASSPRLAGGFTQYF
CDR3 DNA: TGTGCCAGCAGCCCCCGACTAGCGGGAGGGTTTACGCAGTATTTT
D gene: TRBD2
J gene: TRBJ2-3
V gene: TRBV4-2
clone size: once

CDR3 protein: CASSTQGETQYF
CDR3 DNA: TGTGCCAGCAGTACCCAGGGAGAGACCCAGTACTTC
D gene: .
J gene: TRBJ2-5
V gene: TRBV27
clone size: few

CDR3 protein: CASRPGNYGYTF
CDR3 DNA: TGTGCCAGCAGGCCAGGGAACTATGGCTACACCTTC
D gene: .
J gene: TRBJ1-2
V gene: TRBV6-6
clone size: .

CDR3 protein: CSARPRTSSGEQYF
CDR3 DNA: TGCAGCGCCCGACCGAGGACTAGCTCTGGCGAGCAGTACTTC
D gene: TRBD2
J gene: TRBJ2-7
V gene: TRBV29-1
clone size: .

CDR3 protein: CATRDRGSNEQYF
CDR3 DNA: TGTGCCACCCGGGACAGGGGTTCCAACGAGCAGTACTTC
D gene: TRBD1
J gene: TRBJ2-7
V gene: TRBV19
clone size: .